The present TCR beta chain was sequenced within a study of regulatory T cells in long-lasting Graves disease. iRepertoire HTBI primers and Arm-PCR of CDR3 regions built TCR beta libraries. One entry per CDR3 protein results from TCRdb running MiXCR on the multiplex PCR reads. The sample includes hundreds of thousands of distinct CDR3 sequences, around a fifth seen only once; the top ten take less than 15%. Time point denoted: persistent/refractory GD, antithyroid drugs over 5 years with positive TRAb. From PBMCs, RNA was extracted and then used to make the TCR library. The diagnosis of Graves' disease used American Thyroid Association guidelines. For this clonotype: Its antigen is not known.

Study-wide points: Persistent Graves' patients showed reduced TCR diversity versus newly diagnosed patients. Peripheral blood, not thyroid tissue, was the sole material studied.

The sequence derives from a female donor with Graves disease. The input for sequencing was peripheral blood mononuclear cells (PBMCs), taken when the disease was refractory, from a patient treated with antithyroid drugs.

CDR3 region: CASGPTSGGRGTQYF. As DNA, the CDR3 is TGTGCCAGCGGCCCGACTAGCGGGGGCCGGGGGACCCAGTACTTC. The chain has TRBV7-2 and TRBJ2-5; 12 bases fit TRBD2. The CDR3 length is 15 residues. V dropped 8 bases and J dropped 7; count of bases not matched to a gene: 11. Germline CDR1 is SGHTA and CDR2 is FQGNSA. The whole variable domain, remainder taken from reference TRBV7-2 and TRBJ2-5, is GAGVSQSPSNKVTEKGKDVELRCDPISGHTALYWYRQSLGQGLEFLIYFQGNSAPDKSGLPSDRFSAERTGGSVSTLTIQRTQQEDSAVYLCASGPTSGGRGTQYFGPGTRLLVL.